This T cell receptor (beta chain) comes out of a study of shared clonotypes between healthy human individuals. Across the whole study: The donor pool was made up of a couple of women and three men aged 18 to 49.

Comment on this clone: Its antigen is unidentified. The same CDR3 arises from other DNA sequences in this sample as well.

Data came from immunoSEQ multiplex PCR; TCRdb stores just in-frame clones and leaves some out. The sample records over 2 million clones, 85% to 95% being singletons. Per germline, CDR1 MDHEN and CDR2 SYDVKM. The CDR3 covers 16 residues. Trimming removed 4 bases from V and 3 bases from J; junction bases left unmatched: 6. Study-level findings and limits: The naive CD4 repertoires of a handful of donors were compared, and around 5% of clonotypes were shared. Donor scarcity curtailed the genetic and exposure-history diversity represented herein. A generally larger estimated richness was seen in naive subsets than in memory subsets.

The sequence came from a man aged 18-30 years in good health. V usage is TRBV28 and J usage is TRBJ2-3; 11 bases align to TRBD2. Sequencing was carried out using naive CD4+ T cells sorted from blood. Subset denoted: CD45RA+ positively selected. CDR3 residues: CASSSGLAGGTDTQYF. In DNA, the CDR3 is TGTGCCAGCAGTTCCGGACTAGCGGGTGGAACAGATACGCAGTATTTT. The variable domain in full, with the rest retrieved from reference TRBV28 and TRBJ2-3, is DVKVTQSSRYLVKRTGEKVFLECVQDMDHENMFWYRQDPGLGLRLIYFSYDVKMKEKGDIPEGYSVSREKKERFSLILESASTNQTSMYLCASSSGLAGGTDTQYFGPGTRLTVL.